This T cell receptor beta chain stems from a study of T cell changes during pregnancy in multiple sclerosis. The germline CDR1 and CDR2 sequences are SGHRS and YFSETQ. V was clipped by 0 bases and J by 6 bases, with 16 bases between them. The CDR3 totals 15 residues. The protocol was immunoSEQ multiplex PCR, while the TCRdb copy is restricted to in-frame clones and leaves out a portion. The sample consists of approximately 40,000 clones, around 90% of them appearing once. Material: CD4+ T cells from peripheral blood mononuclear cells, obtained before pregnancy. This clonotype was sampled from a female donor with multiple sclerosis, enrolled in a pregnancy study. V is TRBV5-1 and J is TRBJ2-7; D is ambiguous. The CDR3 nucleotides read TGCGCCAGCAGCTTGGCTCGAGAAATGGGCTCCGAGCAGTACTTC. Translated: CASSLAREMGSEQYF. Together with reference TRBV5-1 and TRBJ2-7, the CDR3 gives the full variable domain: KAGVTQTPRYLIKTRGQQVTLSCSPISGHRSVSWYQQTPGQGLQFLFEYFSETQRNKGNFPGRFSGRQFSNSRSEMNVSTLELGDSALYLCASSLAREMGSEQYFGPGTRLTVT.